The sequence of this TCR beta chain was determined in a study of T cells in Graves' hyperthyroidism and ophthalmopathy. The wider study: The initial diagnosis was the point when peripheral blood was collected, ahead of any treatment.

Amplification targeted TCR beta CDR3 regions from RNA transcripts. During a first-round RT-PCR of the TCR CDR3, the HTBI primer set was used. MiXCR, run by TCRdb on the multiplex PCR reads, gives a single entry per CDR3 protein. This sample carries about 840,000 distinct CDR3 sequences, about 38% of them seen once, and the ten largest clones take around 9.3%. Patients were aged 18 to 65, had disease duration under 2 months, and had newly diagnosed hyperthyroidism. Patients having uncontrolled infection, another autoimmune disease, pregnancy or lactation were not included. Source material: blood. The TCR comes from a young man with Graves' hyperthyroidism.

CDR3 sequence (DNA): TGTGCCAGCAGCCAAGACCAGGGCCTCTATGGCTACACCTTC. Encoded protein: CASSQDQGLYGYTF. The chain employs TRBV25-1 and TRBJ1-2; a possible D gene is TRBD1 (5 bases). Between the trimmed V and J ends, which lost 6 bases and 4 bases, there was a span of 15 bases. The germline V gene has CDR1 MGHDK and CDR2 SYGVNS. The CDR3 covers 14 residues.